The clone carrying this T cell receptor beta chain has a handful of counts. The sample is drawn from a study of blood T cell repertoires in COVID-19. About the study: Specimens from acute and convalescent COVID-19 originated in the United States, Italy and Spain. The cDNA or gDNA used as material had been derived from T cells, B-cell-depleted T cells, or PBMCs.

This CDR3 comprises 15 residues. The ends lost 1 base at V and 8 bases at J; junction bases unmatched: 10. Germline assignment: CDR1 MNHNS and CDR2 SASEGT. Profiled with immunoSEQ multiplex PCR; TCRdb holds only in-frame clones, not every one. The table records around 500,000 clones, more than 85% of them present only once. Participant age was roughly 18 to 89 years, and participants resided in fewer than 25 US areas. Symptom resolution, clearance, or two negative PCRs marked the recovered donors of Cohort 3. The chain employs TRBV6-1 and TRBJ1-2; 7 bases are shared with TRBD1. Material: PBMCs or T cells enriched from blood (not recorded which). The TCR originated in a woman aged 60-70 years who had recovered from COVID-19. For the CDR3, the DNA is TGTGCCAGCAGTGAAGTATGGCAGGGGGTCAGGGGCTACACCTTC. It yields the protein CASSEVWQGVRGYTF.